Below are 26 T cell receptor beta chains sequenced from a single sample in a study of blood T cells in healthy people across ages. Primed by a sample-barcoded 5' primer and a J-beta primer mix, a second PCR proceeded for about 6 to 11 cycles. TCRdb itself ran the 5' RACE reads through MiXCR, one entry per CDR3 protein. The profile shows 1.5 million to 2 million distinct CDR3 sequences, around 36% of them singletons. Sample: blood. The receptors stem from a woman younger than 45 in good health.

The V call is TRBV2, the J call TRBJ2-5; 8 bases align to TRBD2. From germline, CDR1 is SNHLY and CDR2 FYNNEI. This CDR3 comprises 14 residues. V lost 6 bases to trimming and J lost 4 bases; unmatched junction nucleotides: 7. The CDR3 DNA reads as TGTGCCAGCAGCGGGGGGGGGCGCTCAGAGACCCAGTACTTC. Translated: CASSGGGRSETQYF.

This clonotype was seen more than once but under ten times. The V call is TRBV6-5, the J call TRBJ2-3; D is unresolved. V was clipped by 2 bases and J by 4 bases, with 7 bases between them. The V gene's germline CDR1 is MNHEY and CDR2 SVGAGI. The CDR3 length is 13 residues. CDR3 residues: CASSYIGADTQYF. As DNA, the CDR3 is TGTGCCAGCAGTTACATAGGCGCAGATACGCAGTATTTT.

A few counts support this clonotype. The chain uses TRBV20-1 and TRBJ2-7; no firm D call. In germline, CDR1 is DFQATT, CDR2 SNEGSKA (reference sequence). This CDR3 is built from 13 residues. Trimming pared 5 bases from V and 1 base from J, leaving 12 bases between. The CDR3 region is CSAPSDISYEQYF. Written as DNA, the CDR3 is TGCAGTGCTCCTTCCGACATTTCCTACGAGCAGTACTTC.

There are a few counts of this clonotype. The J gene is TRBJ1-2, the V gene TRBV25-1; D is perhaps TRBD1 (6 bases). CDR1 is MGHDK, CDR2 SYGVNS, per germline. Trimming took 1 base from V and 6 from J, leaving 12 bases between them. The CDR3 loop spans 14 amino acids. Written as DNA, the CDR3 is TGTGCCAGCAGTGAATTCAGGGGACGGGATGGCTACACCTTC. Protein product: CASSEFRGRDGYTF.

The chain has TRBV28 and TRBJ2-7; 12 nucleotides match TRBD2. With V trimmed by 4 bases and J by 0 bases, 13 bases remained unmatched. CDR3 length: 19 residues. Germline values: CDR1 MDHEN, CDR2 SYDVKM. The CDR3: CASSSGPQLAGGNSYEQYF. The CDR3 DNA follows: TGTGCCAGCAGTTCGGGTCCCCAACTAGCGGGAGGAAACTCCTACGAGCAGTACTTC.

The rearrangement joins TRBV3-1 to TRBJ2-1; 10 bases are shared with TRBD1. Germline CDR1 LGHDT, CDR2 YNNKEL (reference sequence). This CDR3 region has 17 residues. V gave up 4 bases and J gave up 4 bases; unmatched junction bases: 10. The CDR3 DNA follows: TGTGCCAGCAGCCCTTCCCTCGGGGACAGGGGTTACAATGAGCAGTTCTTC. Translated, it gives CASSPSLGDRGYNEQFF.

This clonotype was counted only a few times. This sequence joins TRBV27 and TRBJ2-1; 7 bases match TRBD2. V lost 5 bases and J lost 4; bases outside the gene matches: 8. The CDR3 has 15 residues. CDR1 is MNHEY, CDR2 SMNVEV, per germline (reference sequence). The CDR3 protein is CASSGGGEGYNEQFF. As DNA, the CDR3 is TGTGCCAGCAGTGGCGGGGGAGAAGGGTACAATGAGCAGTTCTTC.

The rearrangement links TRBV5-5 to TRBJ2-3; TRBD2 is a possible D gene (5 bases). V was cut by 2 bases and J by 8 bases, with 15 bases left in between. CDR1 SGHKS and CDR2 YYEKEE come from the germline V gene (reference sequence). This CDR3 has 14 amino acids. The CDR3 loop reads CASSFRGGEGTQYF. CDR3 nucleotide sequence: TGTGCCAGCAGCTTCCGAGGTGGTGAGGGTACGCAGTATTTT.

V and J are TRBV7-2 and TRBJ2-7; D gene ambiguous. This CDR3 has 13 amino acids. The germline V gene encodes CDR1 SGHTA and CDR2 FQGNSA. Trimming stripped 7 bases from V and 4 bases from J, with 14 bases between. Here the CDR3 DNA reads TGTGCCAGCAAGGACGCCCTGTTGTACGAGCAGTACTTC. Translated: CASKDALLYEQYF.

This clonotype has more than one count but fewer than ten. The chain has TRBV4-2 and TRBJ2-5; 9 bases are shared with TRBD2. Germline values: CDR1 LGHNA, CDR2 YNFKEQ. CDR3 length equals 18 residues. The V and J ends lost 0 bases and 5 bases, in that order; junction bases with no gene match: 13. CDR3 bases: TGTGCCAGCAGCCAAGACCCTAGCGGGGAGGGGCGGGAGGAGACCCAGTACTTC. Translating it yields CASSQDPSGEGREETQYF.

The chain carries TRBV3-1 and TRBJ2-4; possible D gene TRBD2, 6 bases. The DNA end is more similar to TRBJ2-7, so the J call may be wrong. This CDR3 has 15 residues. CDR1 and CDR2 (germline): LGHDT, YNNKEL (reference sequence). This chain's CDR3 is CASSPLGEDSYEQYF. CDR3 DNA sequence: TGTGCCAGCAGCCCCTTAGGGGAGGATTCCTACGAGCAGTACTTC.

This chain connects TRBV5-1 to TRBJ2-5, with 8 bases that match TRBD2. With 4 bases clipped from V and 3 bases from J, the junction kept 8 bases outside the gene matches. CDR1 and CDR2 (germline): SGHRS, YFSETQ. The CDR3 extends over 15 amino acids. The CDR3: CASSPAGVGEETQYF. The CDR3 DNA is TGCGCCAGCAGCCCAGCGGGAGTAGGAGAAGAGACCCAGTACTTC.

This clonotype was recorded many times. This chain connects TRBV7-2 to TRBJ2-7; the match to TRBD1 covers 8 bases. Germline CDR1 is SGHTA and CDR2 is FQGNSA. This CDR3 has 14 amino acids. Trimming cost V 7 bases and J 2 bases; bases outside gene matches: 7. CDR3 nucleotide sequence: TGTGCCAGCACCACAAGGGACAGGCCCTACGAGCAGTACTTC. Translating gives CASTTRDRPYEQYF.

Of note for this clonotype: The CDR3 carries no conserved terminal phenylalanine or tryptophan, so it likely arises from a read error. The chain has TRBV5-1 and TRBJ2-5, with 7 bases identical to TRBD1. The CDR3 covers 14 residues. Trimming removed 2 bases from V and 3 bases from J; junction bases left unmatched: 4. Germline CDR1 and CDR2: SGHRS and YFSETQ. DNA of the CDR3: TGCGCCAGCAGCTTAGGGACAGCAAAAGAGACCCAGTACAAC. It yields the protein CASSLGTAKETQYN.

This clonotype was seen only a few times. The gene calls are TRBV15 and TRBJ2-3; TRBD2 matches 13 bases. V dropped 4 bases and J dropped 6; count of bases not matched to a gene: 7. The CDR3 is 16 amino acids. CDR1 is LNHNV and CDR2 is YYDKDF in the germline V gene (reference sequence). As DNA, the CDR3 is TGTGCCACCAGCACAGGACTAGCGGGAGTAGGCGATACGCAGTATTTT. It codes for CATSTGLAGVGDTQYF.

In its sample, this clonotype was seen a few times. This chain connects TRBV5-1 to TRBJ1-5; 8 nucleotides agree with TRBD1. After removal of 4 bases from V and 2 bases from J, the junction contained 14 bases not matched to a gene. The CDR3 totals 18 residues. Germline V CDR1 and CDR2: SGHRS, YFSETQ. As DNA, the CDR3 is TGCGCCAGCAGCCGGACCCCCGTTGGACAGGGCGGCAATCAGCCCCAGCATTTT. This translates into CASSRTPVGQGGNQPQHF.

The genes are TRBV7-2 and TRBJ2-2; perhaps TRBD2 as D (5 bases). Germline CDR1 is SGHTA and CDR2 is FQGNSA. The V end lost 1 base, the J end lost 2 bases, and 14 bases lay between the germline ends. The CDR3 loop spans 17 amino acids. In nucleotides, the CDR3 is TGTGCCAGCAGCTTAGGGGTGGGAGCGGAAAACACCGGGGAGCTGTTTTTT. As protein: CASSLGVGAENTGELFF.

The chain couples TRBV20-1 to TRBJ2-7; 12 nucleotides line up with TRBD1. J gave up 6 bases and V 4 bases, and 4 bases lay outside the gene matches. The CDR3 sequence is 13 residues long. The germline V gene encodes CDR1 DFQATT and CDR2 SNEGSKA (reference sequence). The CDR3 bases are TGCAGTGCTACCGGGACAGGGGGCTCCGAGCAGTACTTC. Its translation: CSATGTGGSEQYF.

Comment on this clonotype: A read error may explain this, as a much larger clone is one base away. The chain uses TRBV29-1 and TRBJ2-1; 8 nucleotides match TRBD1. Per germline, CDR1 SQVTM and CDR2 ANQGSEA. CDR3 length: 15 amino acids. DNA of the CDR3: TGCAGCGTCCACGGAGACAGGGGATCCTACAATGAGCGGTTCTTC. Protein: CSVHGDRGSYNERFF.

This clonotype has more than one count but fewer than ten. V usage is TRBV7-2 and J usage is TRBJ1-2; no clear D gene. There are 15 residues in the CDR3. Trimming removed 3 bases from V and 0 bases from J, with 11 bases in between. Germline values: CDR1 SGHTA, CDR2 FQGNSA. The chain's CDR3 is CASSFFPRPNYGYTF. The CDR3, as DNA: TGTGCCAGCAGCTTTTTCCCCCGACCTAACTATGGCTACACCTTC. Combining the CDR3 with reference TRBV7-2 and TRBJ1-2 gives the whole variable domain GAGVSQSPSNKVTEKGKDVELRCDPISGHTALYWYRQSLGQGLEFLIYFQGNSAPDKSGLPSDRFSAERTGGSVSTLTIQRTQQEDSAVYLCASSFFPRPNYGYTFGSGTRLTVV.

This clonotype has ten or more counts. This chain links TRBV3-1 with TRBJ2-5, with D possibly matching TRBD1 (6 bases). The CDR3 is 18 amino acids. V lost 1 base and J 0 bases, leaving 18 bases between the germline ends. CDR1 and CDR2 (germline): LGHDT, YNNKEL (reference sequence). CDR3 nucleotide sequence: TGTGCCAGCAGCCAAGGGCGGTCCGGTGGGGGCTACCAAGAGACCCAGTACTTC. Translating gives CASSQGRSGGGYQETQYF.

This clonotype was seen repeatedly, ten times or more. The V and J genes are TRBV6-4 and TRBJ1-2; D call uncertain. Germline V lookup: CDR1 MRHNA, CDR2 SNTAGT. The V and J ends lost 2 bases and 4 bases respectively, with 5 bases between them. The CDR3 covers 12 residues. The CDR3 region has the DNA TGTGCCAGCAGTGACGGTGGCTATGGCTACACCTTC. Its protein is CASSDGGYGYTF.

The chain uses TRBV2 and TRBJ2-2, with 7 nucleotides matching TRBD1. V was pared by 6 bases and J by 8 bases, with 6 bases of the junction left unmatched. Germline CDR1 is SNHLY and CDR2 is FYNNEI. CDR3 length equals 13 residues. CDR3 nucleotides: TGTGCCAGCAGCACAGGGGTGTCTGGGGAGCTGTTTTTT. This sequence encodes CASSTGVSGELFF. The entire variable domain, with the rest obtained from reference TRBV2 and TRBJ2-2, is as follows: EPEVTQTPSHQVTQMGQEVILRCVPISNHLYFYWYRQILGQKVEFLVSFYNNEISEKSEIFDDQFSVERPDGSNFTLKIRSTKLEDSAMYFCASSTGVSGELFFGEGSRLTVL.

There are a few counts of this clonotype. This chain connects TRBV7-9 to TRBJ1-5; no definite D call. The V gene's germline CDR1 is SEHNR and CDR2 FQNEAQ (reference sequence). The CDR3 has 14 residues. V was cut by 1 base and J by 4 bases, with 8 bases left in between. CDR3: CASSLGSANQPQHF. CDR3 in DNA: TGTGCCAGCAGCTTAGGGTCAGCGAATCAGCCCCAGCATTTT.

This clonotype was detected a few times. The V call is TRBV7-2, the J call TRBJ2-7; TRBD1 might be the D (5 bases). The germline V gene has CDR1 SGHTA and CDR2 FQGNSA. The CDR3 is made up of 15 amino acids. V shed 1 base and J shed 0 bases, with 10 bases lying between them. The CDR3 DNA sequence: TGTGCCAGCAGCTTAGGGGGCTTTACCTCCTACGAGCAGTACTTC. Translated: CASSLGGFTSYEQYF.

This clonotype was seen a handful of times. The gene calls are TRBV24-1 and TRBJ2-1; no clear D. Germline V CDR1 and CDR2: KGHDR, SFDVKD. Trimming stripped 8 bases from V and 9 bases from J, with 4 bases between. The CDR3 extends over 9 amino acids. The chain's CDR3 is CATKTEQFF. In DNA form, the CDR3 reads TGTGCCACCAAGACTGAGCAGTTCTTC.